Listed here are 3 T cell receptor beta chains from one sample, sequenced in a study of T cells in severe cutaneous drug reactions. The donors had carbamazepine-induced Stevens-Johnson syndrome or toxic epidermal necrolysis. Libraries were made by iRepertoire multiplex PCR with TCR subtype-specific primers for bulk and single-cell sequencing. TCRdb reprocessed the multiplex PCR reads and stores each CDR3 protein as one record, lacking DNA. In total, the table holds just over 20,000 distinct CDR3 sequences. Sequencing used PBMCs. These receptor sequences come from a human donor with toxic epidermal necrolysis, a severe cutaneous drug reaction.

This sequence joins TRBV24-1 and TRBJ2-1; the TCRdb D gene call, TRBD2, has no DNA to confirm it. The V gene's germline CDR1 is KGHDR and CDR2 SFDVKD. This CDR3 spans 16 amino acids. Here the CDR3 reads CATSAVSGVTYNEQFF.

V is TRBV5-1 and J is TRBJ2-7. CDR3 length equals 13 residues. Germline CDR1 and CDR2: SGHRS and YFSETQ. This CDR3 is CASSWDVAYEQYF.

V usage is TRBV7-8 and J usage is TRBJ1-1; TCRdb's D call, TRBD1, is unchecked because there is no DNA. From germline, CDR1 is SGHVS and CDR2 FQNEAQ. This CDR3 has 16 amino acids. The CDR3 spells CASSPKVGAVNTEAFF.